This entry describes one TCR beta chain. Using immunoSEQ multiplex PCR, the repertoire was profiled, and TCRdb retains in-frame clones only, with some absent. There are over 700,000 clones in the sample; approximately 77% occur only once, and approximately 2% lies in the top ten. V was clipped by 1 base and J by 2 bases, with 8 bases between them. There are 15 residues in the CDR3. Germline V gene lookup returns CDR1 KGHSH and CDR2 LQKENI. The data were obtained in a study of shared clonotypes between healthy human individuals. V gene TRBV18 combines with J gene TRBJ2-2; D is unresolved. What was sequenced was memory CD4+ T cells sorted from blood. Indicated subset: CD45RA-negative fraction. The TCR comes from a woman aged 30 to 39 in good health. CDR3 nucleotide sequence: TGTGCCAGCTCACCACGGGCACGAAACACCGGGGAGCTGTTTTTT. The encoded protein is CASSPRARNTGELFF.